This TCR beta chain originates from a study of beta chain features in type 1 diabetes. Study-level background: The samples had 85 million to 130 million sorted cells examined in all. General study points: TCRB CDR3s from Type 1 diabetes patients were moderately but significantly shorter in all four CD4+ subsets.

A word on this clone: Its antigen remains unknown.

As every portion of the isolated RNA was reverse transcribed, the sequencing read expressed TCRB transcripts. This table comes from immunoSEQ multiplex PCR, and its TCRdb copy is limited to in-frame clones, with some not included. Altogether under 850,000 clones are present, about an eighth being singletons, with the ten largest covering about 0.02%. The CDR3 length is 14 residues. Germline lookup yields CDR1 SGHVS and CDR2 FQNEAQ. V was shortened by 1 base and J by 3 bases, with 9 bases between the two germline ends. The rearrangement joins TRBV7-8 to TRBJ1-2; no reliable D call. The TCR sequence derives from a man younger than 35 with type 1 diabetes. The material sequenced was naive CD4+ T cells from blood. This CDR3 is CASSLDPGDYGYTF. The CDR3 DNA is TGTGCCAGCAGCTTAGATCCAGGAGACTATGGCTACACCTTC.